This T cell receptor beta chain was sequenced in a study of blood T cell repertoires in COVID-19. Authors' data handling: Estimates of nucleated cell counts were drawn from the amplification of reference gene primers. Repertoires were generated with immunoSEQ multiplex PCR, while TCRdb's copy carries only in-frame clones and drops some. V and J calls plus clone size are reproduced from that table; the DNA served to infer D and trimming. The table records around 330,000 clones, more than 90% of them present only once. Germline assignment: CDR1 LNHNV and CDR2 YYDKDF (reference sequence). J gave up 1 base and V 0 bases, and 10 bases lay outside the gene matches. The CDR3 has 20 amino acids. Across under 25 US areas, participants ranged in age from about 18 to 90 years.

The source of this sequence is a man between 60 and 70 years old who had recovered from COVID-19. J is TRBJ1-6 and V is TRBV15, with TRBD1 matching over 9 bases. The sample comprised PBMCs or T cells enriched from blood (not recorded which). The CDR3 here is CATSRDPPLDRGSYNSPLHF. The CDR3 DNA reads as TGTGCCACCAGCAGAGATCCCCCTCTGGACAGGGGATCCTATAATTCACCCCTCCACTTT.